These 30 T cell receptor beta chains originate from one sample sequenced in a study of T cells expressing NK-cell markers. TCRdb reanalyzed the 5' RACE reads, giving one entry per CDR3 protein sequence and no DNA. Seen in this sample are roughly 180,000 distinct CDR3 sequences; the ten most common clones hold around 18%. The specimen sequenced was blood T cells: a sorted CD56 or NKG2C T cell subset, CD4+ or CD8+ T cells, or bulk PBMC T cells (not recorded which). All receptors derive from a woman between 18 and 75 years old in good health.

Here the CDR3 reads CASSVAVGQPYEQYF. The gene calls are TRBV9 and TRBJ2-7; TCRdb gives TRBD1 as the D gene, but with no DNA this cannot be confirmed. Looked up from germline, CDR1 is SGDLS and CDR2 is YYNGEE. The CDR3 spans 15 residues.

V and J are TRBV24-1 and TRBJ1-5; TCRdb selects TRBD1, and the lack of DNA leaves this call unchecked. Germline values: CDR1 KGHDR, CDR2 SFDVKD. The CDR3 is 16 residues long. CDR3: CATREPRGRPNQPQHF.

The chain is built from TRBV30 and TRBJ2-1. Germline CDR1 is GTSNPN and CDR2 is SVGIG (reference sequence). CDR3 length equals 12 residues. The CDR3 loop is CAWKGYYNEQFF.

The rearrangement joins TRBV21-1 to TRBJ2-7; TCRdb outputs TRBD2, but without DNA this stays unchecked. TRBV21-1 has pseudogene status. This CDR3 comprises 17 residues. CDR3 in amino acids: CASSKSPPGRENHEQYF.

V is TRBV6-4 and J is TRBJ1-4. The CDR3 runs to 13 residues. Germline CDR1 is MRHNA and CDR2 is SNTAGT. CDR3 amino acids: CASSDREGEKLFF.

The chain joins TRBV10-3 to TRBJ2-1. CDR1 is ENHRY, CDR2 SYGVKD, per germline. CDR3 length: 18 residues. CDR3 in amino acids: CAISESSFGGSSYNEQFF.

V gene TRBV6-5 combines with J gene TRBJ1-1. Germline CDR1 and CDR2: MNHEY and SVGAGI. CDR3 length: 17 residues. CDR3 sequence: CASSSTSSGGEGGEAFF.

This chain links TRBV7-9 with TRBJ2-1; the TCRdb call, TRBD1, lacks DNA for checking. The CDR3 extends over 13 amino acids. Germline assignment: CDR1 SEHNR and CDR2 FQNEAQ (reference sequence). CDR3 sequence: CASSSGSGNEQFF.

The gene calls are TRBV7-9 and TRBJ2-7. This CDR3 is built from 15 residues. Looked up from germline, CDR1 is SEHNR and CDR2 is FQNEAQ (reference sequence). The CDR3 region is CASSLAFGTLGEQYF.

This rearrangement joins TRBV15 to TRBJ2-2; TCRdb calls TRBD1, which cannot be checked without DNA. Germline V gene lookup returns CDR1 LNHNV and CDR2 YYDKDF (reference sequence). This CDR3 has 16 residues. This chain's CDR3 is CATSREGGTGAGELFF.

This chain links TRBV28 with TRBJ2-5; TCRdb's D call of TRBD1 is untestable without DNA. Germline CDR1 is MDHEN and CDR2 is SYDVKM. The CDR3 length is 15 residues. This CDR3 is CASSSPTGGVPAQYF.

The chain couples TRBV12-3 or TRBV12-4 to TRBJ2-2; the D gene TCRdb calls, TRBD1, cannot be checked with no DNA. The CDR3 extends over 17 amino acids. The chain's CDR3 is CASSLPRIGGTAGELFF.

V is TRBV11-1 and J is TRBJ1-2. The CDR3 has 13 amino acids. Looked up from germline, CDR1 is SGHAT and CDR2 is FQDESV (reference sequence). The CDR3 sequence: CASSQGKNYGYTF.

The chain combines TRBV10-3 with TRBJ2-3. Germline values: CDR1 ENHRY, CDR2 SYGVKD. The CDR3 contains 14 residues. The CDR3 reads CAISESGRTDTQYF.

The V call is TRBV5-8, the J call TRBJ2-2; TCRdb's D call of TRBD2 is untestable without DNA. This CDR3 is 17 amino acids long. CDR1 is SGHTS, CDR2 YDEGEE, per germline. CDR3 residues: CASNTMRTSGPTGELFF.

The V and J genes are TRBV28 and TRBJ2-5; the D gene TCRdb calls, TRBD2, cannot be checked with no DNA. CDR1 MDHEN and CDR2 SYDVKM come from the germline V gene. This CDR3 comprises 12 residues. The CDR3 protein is CATSRREETQYF.

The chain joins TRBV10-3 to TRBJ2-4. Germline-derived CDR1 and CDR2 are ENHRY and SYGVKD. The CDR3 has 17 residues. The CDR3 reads CAISESSVDLAKNIQYF.

The chain's CDR3 is CASGVTENTEAFF. This chain uses TRBV12-5 with TRBJ1-1. Looked up from germline, CDR1 is LGHNT and CDR2 is FRNRAP. The CDR3 covers 13 residues.

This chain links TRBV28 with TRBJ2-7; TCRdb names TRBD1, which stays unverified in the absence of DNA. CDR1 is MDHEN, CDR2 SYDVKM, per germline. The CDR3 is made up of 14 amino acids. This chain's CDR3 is CASSTTTGVYEQYF. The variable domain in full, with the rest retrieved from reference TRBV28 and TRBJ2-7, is DVKVTQSSRYLVKRTGEKVFLECVQDMDHENMFWYRQDPGLGLRLIYFSYDVKMKEKGDIPEGYSVSREKKERFSLILESASTNQTSMYLCASSTTTGVYEQYFGPGTRLTVT.

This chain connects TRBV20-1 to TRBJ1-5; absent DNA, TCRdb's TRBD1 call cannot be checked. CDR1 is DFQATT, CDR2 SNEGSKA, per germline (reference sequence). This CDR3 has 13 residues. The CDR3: CSAGGQLNQPQHF.

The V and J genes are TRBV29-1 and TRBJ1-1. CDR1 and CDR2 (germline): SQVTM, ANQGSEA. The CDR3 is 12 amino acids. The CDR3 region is CSVARLNTEAFF.

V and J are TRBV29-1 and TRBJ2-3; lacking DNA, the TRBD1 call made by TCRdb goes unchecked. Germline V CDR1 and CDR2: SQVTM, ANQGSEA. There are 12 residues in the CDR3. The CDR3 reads CSVPGGTDTQYF.

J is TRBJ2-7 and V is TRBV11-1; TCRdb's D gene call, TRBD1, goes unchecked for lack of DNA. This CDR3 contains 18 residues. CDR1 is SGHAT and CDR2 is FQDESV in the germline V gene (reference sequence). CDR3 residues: CASSLVPPFGTVPSGQYF.

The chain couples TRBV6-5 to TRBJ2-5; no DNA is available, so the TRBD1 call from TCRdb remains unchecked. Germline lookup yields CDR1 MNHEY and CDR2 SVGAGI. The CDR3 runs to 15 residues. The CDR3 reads CASSSTRQGRETQYF.

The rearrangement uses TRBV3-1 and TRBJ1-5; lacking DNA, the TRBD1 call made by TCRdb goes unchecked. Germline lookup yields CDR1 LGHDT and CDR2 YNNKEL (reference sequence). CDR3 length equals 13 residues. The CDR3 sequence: CASSRNPTGTQHF.

CDR3 region: CAIRGTSGGQETQYF. The chain joins TRBV10-3 to TRBJ2-5; the D gene TCRdb calls, TRBD2, cannot be checked with no DNA. The germline V gene encodes CDR1 ENHRY and CDR2 SYGVKD. This CDR3 has 15 amino acids.

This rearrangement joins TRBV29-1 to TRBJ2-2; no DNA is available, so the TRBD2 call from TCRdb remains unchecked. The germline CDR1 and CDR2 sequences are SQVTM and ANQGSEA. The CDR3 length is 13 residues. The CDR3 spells CSVSPPNTGELFF.

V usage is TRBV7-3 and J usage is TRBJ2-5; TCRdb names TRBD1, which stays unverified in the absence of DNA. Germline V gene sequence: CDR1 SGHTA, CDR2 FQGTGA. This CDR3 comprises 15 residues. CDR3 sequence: CASSFDRGPQETQYF.

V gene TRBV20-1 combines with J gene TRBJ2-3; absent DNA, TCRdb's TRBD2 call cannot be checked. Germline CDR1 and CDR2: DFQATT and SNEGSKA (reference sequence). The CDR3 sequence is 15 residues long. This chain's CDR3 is CSAGGTSKGADTQYF.

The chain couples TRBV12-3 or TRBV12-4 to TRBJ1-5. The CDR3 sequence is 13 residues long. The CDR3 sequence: CASGFTRNQPQHF.